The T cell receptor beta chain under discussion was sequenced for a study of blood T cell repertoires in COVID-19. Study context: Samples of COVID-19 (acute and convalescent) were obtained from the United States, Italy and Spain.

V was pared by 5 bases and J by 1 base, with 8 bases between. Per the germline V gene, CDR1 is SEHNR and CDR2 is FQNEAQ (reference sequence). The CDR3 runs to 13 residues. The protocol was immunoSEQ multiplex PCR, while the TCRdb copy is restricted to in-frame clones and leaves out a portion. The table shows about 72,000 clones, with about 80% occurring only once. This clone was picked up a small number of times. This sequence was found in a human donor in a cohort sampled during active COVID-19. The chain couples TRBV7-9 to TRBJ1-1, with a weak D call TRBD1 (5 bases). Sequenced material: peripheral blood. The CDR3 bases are TGTGCCAGCAGCGCACAGGCGAACACTGAAGCTTTCTTT. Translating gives CASSAQANTEAFF.